The rows below give T cell receptor beta chains drawn from one sample of a study of shared clonotypes between healthy human individuals. Using immunoSEQ multiplex PCR, the repertoire was profiled, and TCRdb retains in-frame clones only, with some absent. The table lists 450,000 to 500,000 clones, about 72% of them singletons. Sequenced: PBMCs. These receptors originate from a woman between 40 and 55 years old in good health. Some clones in this sample may be carry-over from other donors' samples. Both conserved end residues are trimmed from each CDR3. Fields, in order: CDR3 protein, V gene, J gene, clone size. Part of the rows lack a size; the others show once, few, many or a class for expanded clones.

CDR3: AISEGSGGYEQY
V: TRBV10-3
J: TRBJ2-7
size: -

CDR3: ASSSSRDSPRYEQY
V: TRBV5-4
J: -
size: -

CDR3: ATGGDGDNSPLH
V: TRBV6-1
J: TRBJ1-6
size: few

CDR3: ASSIGFSDQPQH
V: TRBV19
J: TRBJ1-5
size: -

CDR3: ASSKTGVSYNEQF
V: TRBV9
J: TRBJ2-1
size: -

CDR3: ASSLVGVPGYGYT
V: TRBV11-2
J: TRBJ1-2
size: -

CDR3: ASNLGARDHQPQH
V: TRBV19
J: TRBJ1-5
size: -

CDR3: ASSRLILAVNGELF
V: TRBV18
J: TRBJ2-2
size: -

CDR3: ASGGPGGNEGEQF
V: TRBV2
J: TRBJ2-1
size: -

CDR3: ASSVTAGSAYEQY
V: TRBV9
J: TRBJ2-7
size: -

CDR3: ASSKEEAGGNYGYT
V: TRBV21-1
J: TRBJ1-2
size: -